The 15 T cell receptor beta chains given below trace back to one sample, sequenced in a study of blood T cell repertoires in COVID-19. The method was immunoSEQ multiplex PCR; TCRdb's version includes in-frame clones alone and lacks a portion of them. The table has more than 300,000 clones, approximately 89% seen once; the top ten hold roughly a tenth. Material for sequencing was peripheral blood. These TCRs come from a woman aged 30 to 39 with COVID-19, enrolled during active disease.

The chain recombines TRBV11-2 with TRBJ1-1; D is undetermined. The ends were cut back, 2 bases at V and 1 base at J, with 5 bases in the middle. CDR1 and CDR2 (germline): SGHAT, FQNNGV. The CDR3 covers 13 residues. The CDR3 DNA reads TGTGCCAGCAGCTTATCGTGGAACACTGAAGCTTTCTTT. As protein: CASSLSWNTEAFF.

In this sample, this clone turned up a few times. The chain employs TRBV24-1 and TRBJ2-3; D not certain. The germline V gene has CDR1 KGHDR and CDR2 SFDVKD. The CDR3 runs 14 residues. The germline V and J ends were trimmed by 1 base and 0 bases, with 4 bases remaining between them. The CDR3 reads CATSDLTSTDTQYF. CDR3 sequence (DNA): TGTGCCACCAGTGATTTAACTAGCACAGATACGCAGTATTTT.

The rearrangement uses TRBV10-3 and TRBJ2-7, with 12 bases fitting TRBD1. This CDR3 region has 14 residues. V dropped 6 bases and J dropped 2; count of bases not matched to a gene: 2. In germline, CDR1 is ENHRY, CDR2 SYGVKD. CDR3 DNA: TGTGCCATCAGGGGACAGGGGGCCACCTACGAGCAGTACTTC. Residues: CAIRGQGATYEQYF.

J is TRBJ1-5 and V is TRBV6-5, with TRBD1 matching over 10 bases. V gave up 7 bases and J gave up 2 bases; unmatched junction bases: 5. The CDR3 consists of 15 residues. Germline V CDR1 and CDR2: MNHEY, SVGAGI. This CDR3 is CASIHGQGGNQPQHF. In DNA, the CDR3 is TGTGCCAGCATTCACGGACAGGGGGGCAATCAGCCCCAGCATTTT.

The genes are TRBV10-3 and TRBJ2-1; 8 positions agree with TRBD2. Trimming cost V 5 bases and J 6 bases; bases outside gene matches: 15. Germline-derived CDR1 and CDR2 are ENHRY and SYGVKD. CDR3 size: 17 residues. CDR3 region: CAISPGREREIGNEQFF. Written as DNA, the CDR3 is TGTGCCATCAGTCCCGGGAGGGAGCGGGAGATTGGCAATGAGCAGTTCTTC.

This chain links TRBV7-2 with TRBJ2-1; 7 bases are shared with TRBD2. J lost 3 bases, V lost 8 bases, and 4 bases had no gene match. The CDR3 runs 13 residues. CDR1 and CDR2 from the germline V gene are SGHTA and FQGNSA. The CDR3 bases are TGTGCCAGCGCGGGAGTAATCTACAATGAGCAGTTCTTC. It encodes CASAGVIYNEQFF. Using reference TRBV7-2 and TRBJ2-1 for the parts outside the CDR3, the full variable domain is GAGVSQSPSNKVTEKGKDVELRCDPISGHTALYWYRQSLGQGLEFLIYFQGNSAPDKSGLPSDRFSAERTGGSVSTLTIQRTQQEDSAVYLCASAGVIYNEQFFGPGTRLTVL.

The chain has TRBV2 and TRBJ2-7, with TRBD2 matching 14 bases. J lost 5 bases, V lost 9 bases, and 6 bases had no gene match. Germline-derived CDR1 and CDR2 are SNHLY and FYNNEI. The CDR3 runs to 14 residues. The CDR3 loop is CASTGTSGSHEQYF. The CDR3 DNA sequence: TGTGCCAGTACCGGGACTAGCGGGAGCCACGAGCAGTACTTC.

V is TRBV27 and J is TRBJ1-5, with D maybe TRBD1 (5 bases). Trimming cost V 6 bases and J 4 bases, with 13 bases left between them. Germline CDR1 and CDR2: MNHEY and SMNVEV (reference sequence). The CDR3 runs to 14 residues. The CDR3 here is CASSWVGGNQPQHF. As DNA, the CDR3 is TGTGCCAGCAGCTGGGTCGGGGGAAATCAGCCCCAGCATTTT.

The chain employs TRBV27 and TRBJ1-3; D is undetermined. Germline assignment: CDR1 MNHEY and CDR2 SMNVEV (reference sequence). Trimming removed 4 bases at V and 0 bases at J, with 10 bases between. The CDR3 consists of 15 residues. CDR3 in DNA: TGTGCCAGCAGTTATAGTGGTACCTCTGGAAACACCATATATTTT. Translated: CASSYSGTSGNTIYF.

The chain is built from TRBV27 and TRBJ1-1; no reliable D call. Germline CDR1 MNHEY, CDR2 SMNVEV (reference sequence). V gave up 5 bases and J gave up 1 base, with 8 bases separating them. The CDR3 has 13 residues. CDR3 sequence reads: CASSPLQNTEAFF. CDR3 bases: TGTGCCAGCAGTCCATTACAGAACACTGAAGCTTTCTTT.

The V call is TRBV6-5, the J call TRBJ2-7; D possibly corresponds to TRBD1 (7 bases). The CDR3 sequence is 15 residues long. Trimming pared 2 bases from V and 3 bases from J, leaving 14 bases between. CDR1 MNHEY and CDR2 SVGAGI come from the germline V gene. CDR3 sequence reads: CASSYTAGGGYEQYF. As DNA, the CDR3 is TGTGCCAGCAGTTACACGGCAGGGGGAGGCTACGAGCAGTACTTC.

As concerns this clone: The sample contains more than one DNA sequence encoding this CDR3. The chain couples TRBV6-6 to TRBJ2-7; 7 bases are a match to TRBD2. The CDR3 consists of 15 residues. V was clipped by 2 bases and J by 3 bases; unmatched bases: 7. From germline, CDR1 is MNHNY and CDR2 SVGAGI (reference sequence). In DNA, the CDR3 is TGTGCCAGCAGTTACGGGCAGGGAGGGTTCTACGAGCAGTACTTC. Translating gives CASSYGQGGFYEQYF.

The chain joins TRBV7-2 to TRBJ1-5, with D possibly matching TRBD1 (6 bases). The CDR3 runs to 15 residues. Germline V gene data show CDR1 as SGHTA and CDR2 as FQGNSA. Trimming cost V 5 bases and J 3 bases, with 14 bases left between them. DNA for the CDR3: TGTGCCAGCAGCGCGAAGACAGGTCTCAATCAGCCCCAGCATTTT. Encoded protein: CASSAKTGLNQPQHF.

The chain uses TRBV4-1 and TRBJ2-1, with 9 nucleotides matching TRBD2. J lost 1 base, V lost 4 bases, and 5 bases had no gene match. This CDR3 has 16 residues. Germline CDR1 and CDR2: MGHRA and YSYEKL. CDR3 DNA: TGCGCCAGCAGCCCAGGGACTAGCTTGTCCTACAATGAGCAGTTCTTC. Translating it yields CASSPGTSLSYNEQFF.

This clone was found once. The chain employs TRBV6-6 and TRBJ2-7; 10 bases align to TRBD2. The V gene end was trimmed by 5 bases and the J gene end by 2 bases; junction bases not matched to a gene: 3. There are 14 residues in the CDR3. In germline, CDR1 is MNHNY, CDR2 SVGAGI (reference sequence). The CDR3 bases are TGTGCCAGCAGTCCTAGCGGGAGAGCCTACGAGCAGTACTTC. Residues: CASSPSGRAYEQYF.